The rows below give T cell receptor beta chains drawn from one sample of a study of blood T cell repertoires in COVID-19. Using immunoSEQ multiplex PCR, the repertoire was profiled, and TCRdb retains in-frame clones only, with some absent. In the table there are 110,000 to 150,000 clones, over 75% of which are singletons. The sequencing sample was made of peripheral blood. The receptors were gathered from a human donor in a cohort sampled during active COVID-19. Each CDR3 is given without its conserved first and last residue.

j_call,v_call,cdr3_aa
TRBJ2-1,TRBV7-2,ASSTGLAGYNEQF
TRBJ1-2,TRBV7-9,ASSLARGLLYPYGYT
TRBJ2-5,TRBV7-9,ASSLAVATQETQY
TRBJ2-3,TRBV5-1,ASSHAGTTSTDTQY
TRBJ1-4,TRBV18,ASSRTSGTGGLEKLF
TRBJ2-5,TRBV7-2,ASSRWTGQETQY
TRBJ2-2,TRBV24-1,ATSDTGLAGGWTGELF
TRBJ1-1,TRBV11-2,ASSSRGLYTEAF
TRBJ2-1,TRBV15,ATSRDLGLASTNEQF
TRBJ1-1,TRBV6-5,ASSYSTGRTEAF
TRBJ1-1,TRBV6-6,AIMGAANLVAF
TRBJ2-3,TRBV5-8,ASSFGLETDTQY
TRBJ1-2,TRBV24-1,ATSDSARNYGYT
TRBJ1-1,TRBV9,ASSVEQGVTEAF
TRBJ1-2,TRBV6-2/TRBV6-3,ASSPGGLGYT
TRBJ1-6,TRBV30,AWSGSGQGNSPLH
TRBJ1-2,TRBV7-2,ASRGQRTNYGYT
TRBJ1-5,TRBV7-6,ASSLSGDQPQH
TRBJ1-1,TRBV29-1,SVGQGGRVTEAF
TRBJ2-5,TRBV19,ASSTRARETQY
TRBJ1-2,TRBV9,ASARQGLGYGYT
TRBJ1-1,TRBV27,ASSLQGAFVNTEAF
TRBJ2-1,TRBV6-2/TRBV6-3,ASSRTSGVGKQF
TRBJ2-3,TRBV7-6,ASSLEGLT
TRBJ2-7,TRBV7-2,ASSAQPGFAYEQY
TRBJ2-5,TRBV28,ASSSGQETQY
TRBJ1-2,TRBV12-3/TRBV12-4,ASSRTANYGYT
TRBJ2-3,TRBV7-3,ASSSGLPDTQY
TRBJ2-7,TRBV6-2/TRBV6-3,ASSYGAGAEQY
TRBJ1-2,TRBV6-2/TRBV6-3,ASSSGINYGYT
TRBJ1-2,TRBV28,ASSFSEPNYGYT
TRBJ1-1,TRBV6-5,ASSPDKNRKAF
TRBJ2-1,TRBV14,ASSPSAYNEQF
TRBJ2-3,TRBV3-1/TRBV3-2,ASSPLFAAFRTDTQY
TRBJ2-4,TRBV18,ASSPTEGQADKNIQY
TRBJ1-1,TRBV28,ASLQGHTEAF
TRBJ2-3,TRBV25-1,ASSESRLAASTDTQY
TRBJ1-2,TRBV28,ASVQQGMNYGYT
TRBJ2-2,TRBV11-3,ASSLDPREERELF
TRBJ2-1,TRBV30,AWSAVATPNNEQF
TRBJ2-1,TRBV7-2,ASSPGLARNEQF
TRBJ1-2,TRBV10-3,AIRPRSRGSTYGYT
TRBJ1-3,TRBV18,ASSGSPTGGFSGNTIY
TRBJ2-4,TRBV7-8,ASSPSDSSKNIQY
TRBJ2-1,TRBV6-2/TRBV6-3,ASSYWTLAGGNPKGEQF
TRBJ1-1,TRBV7-8,ASSLDRGKRAF
TRBJ2-5,TRBV24-1,ATSDPGTGRETQY
TRBJ1-6,TRBV7-2,ASSLVPESPLH
TRBJ2-5,TRBV9,ASSVASGMETQY
TRBJ2-5,TRBV3-1/TRBV3-2,ASSPPFAGGPRETQY
TRBJ1-5,TRBV4-1,ASSQGPGGWNQPQH
TRBJ1-1,TRBV5-1,ASSTLTGSETEAF
TRBJ1-1,TRBV10-3,AISRTGELNTEAF